Each of the 7 T cell receptor beta chains below was sequenced from the same sample in a study of Ad26.COV2.S vaccination and SARS-CoV-2 variants. Treatment denoted: 19 received Ad26.COV2.S at low or high dose, single or two shots; roughly 5 received placebo; per-sample allocation not given. Collection of samples fell on day 63 after the first vaccine or placebo injection. The data were produced by immunoSEQ multiplex PCR, yet TCRdb's version contains in-frame clones alone and is incomplete. This sample has 400,000 to 450,000 clones; 75% to 95% occur once, and the top ten carry over 9%. Sequenced material: peripheral blood, taken in a trial of Ad26.COV2.S vaccine versus placebo. The receptors were gathered from a person aged 18-60 years who received the Ad26.COV2.S COVID-19 vaccine or a placebo.

This chain uses TRBV4-3 with TRBJ1-3; D is unclear. This CDR3 is built from 16 residues. The germline gives CDR1 LGHNA, CDR2 YSLEER. Deletions cut 0 bases from V and 4 bases from J, with 13 bases between. The CDR3 DNA follows: TGCGCCAGCAGCCAAGATGAAGGGCTCCCCGGAAACACCATATATTTT. Its protein product is CASSQDEGLPGNTIYF.

This chain's CDR3 is CASSLDPTDKGFGSYEQYF. The CDR3 DNA sequence: TGTGCCAGCAGCTTAGATCCGACGGACAAGGGGTTTGGCTCCTACGAGCAGTACTTC. The V and J genes are TRBV11-2 and TRBJ2-7; D might be TRBD1 (5 bases). Trimming took 0 bases from V and 0 from J, leaving 21 bases between them. The germline CDR1 and CDR2 sequences are SGHAT and FQNNGV. The CDR3 extends over 19 amino acids. Combining the CDR3 with reference TRBV11-2 and TRBJ2-7 gives the whole variable domain EAGVAQSPRYKIIEKRQSVAFWCNPISGHATLYWYQQILGQGPKLLIQFQNNGVVDDSQLPKDRFSAERLKGVDSTLKIQPAKLEDSAVYLCASSLDPTDKGFGSYEQYFGPGTRLTVT.

The chain uses TRBV9 and TRBJ2-1; TRBD2 matches 7 bases. Trimming removed 6 bases from V and 5 bases from J; junction bases left unmatched: 5. This CDR3 has 13 amino acids. Germline loops: CDR1 SGDLS, CDR2 YYNGEE. This chain's CDR3 is CASNKRENNEQFF. The CDR3 bases are TGTGCCAGCAACAAGCGGGAAAACAATGAGCAGTTCTTC.

This chain links TRBV7-2 with TRBJ2-1, with D possibly matching TRBD2 (6 bases). This CDR3 is built from 17 residues. V shed 4 bases and J shed 0 bases, with 16 bases lying between them. Germline V gene data show CDR1 as SGHTA and CDR2 as FQGNSA. The CDR3 coding sequence is TGTGCCAGCAGCTCCACGGGACTTCCGAGCTCCTACAATGAGCAGTTCTTC. It yields the protein CASSSTGLPSSYNEQFF.

The rearrangement links TRBV11-2 to TRBJ2-7, with TRBD2 matching over 9 bases. CDR1 SGHAT and CDR2 FQNNGV come from the germline V gene. The junction had 10 bases not matched to a gene; V was cut back by 4 bases and J by 0 bases. This CDR3 comprises 17 residues. CDR3 DNA sequence: TGTGCCAGCAGCTCGCGGGGGACTAGCTTTTTCTCCTACGAGCAGTACTTC. It specifies CASSSRGTSFFSYEQYF.

The V gene is TRBV7-8, the J gene TRBJ1-1; the D gene is possibly TRBD1 (5 bases). Germline loops: CDR1 SGHVS, CDR2 FQNEAQ. V was cut by 5 bases and J by 4 bases, with 11 bases left in between. This CDR3 has 13 amino acids. CDR3 sequence: CASSTQTVTEAFF. The CDR3 DNA follows: TGTGCCAGCAGCACCCAGACAGTCACTGAAGCTTTCTTT.

This chain joins TRBV5-1 and TRBJ2-1, with TRBD1 matching 7 bases. Germline V gene lookup returns CDR1 SGHRS and CDR2 YFSETQ. J was trimmed by 4 bases and V by 0 bases; bases with no gene match: 10. This CDR3 region has 17 residues. CDR3 sequence: CASSLAGGQAIYNEQFF. In nucleotides, the CDR3 is TGCGCCAGCAGCTTGGCCGGTGGACAGGCAATATACAATGAGCAGTTCTTC. Full variable domain (missing parts from reference TRBV5-1 and TRBJ2-1): KAGVTQTPRYLIKTRGQQVTLSCSPISGHRSVSWYQQTPGQGLQFLFEYFSETQRNKGNFPGRFSGRQFSNSRSEMNVSTLELGDSALYLCASSLAGGQAIYNEQFFGPGTRLTVL.